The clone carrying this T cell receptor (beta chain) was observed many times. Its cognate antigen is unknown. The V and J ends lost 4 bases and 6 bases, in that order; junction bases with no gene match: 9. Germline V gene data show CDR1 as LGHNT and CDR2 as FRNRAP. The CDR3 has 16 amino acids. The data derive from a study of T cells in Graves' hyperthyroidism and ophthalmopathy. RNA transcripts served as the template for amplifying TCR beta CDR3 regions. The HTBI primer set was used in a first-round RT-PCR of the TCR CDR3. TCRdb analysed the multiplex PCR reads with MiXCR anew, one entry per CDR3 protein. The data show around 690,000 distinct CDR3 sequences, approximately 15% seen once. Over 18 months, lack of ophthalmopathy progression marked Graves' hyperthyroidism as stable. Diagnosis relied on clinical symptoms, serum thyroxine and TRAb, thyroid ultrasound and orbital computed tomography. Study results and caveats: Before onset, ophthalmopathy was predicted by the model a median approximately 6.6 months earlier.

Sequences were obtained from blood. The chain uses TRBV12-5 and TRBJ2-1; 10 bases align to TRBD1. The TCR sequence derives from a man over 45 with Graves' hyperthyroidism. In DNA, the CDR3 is TGTGCTAGTGGTTCCGAGGGGGACAGGGGTGTCAATGAGCAGTTCTTC. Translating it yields CASGSEGDRGVNEQFF.